The 21 T cell receptor beta chains reported below all come from one sample, sequenced in a study of cytomegalovirus exposure and HLA in healthy donors. Primers: 60 Vbeta forward and 13 Jbeta reverse. Using immunoSEQ multiplex PCR, the repertoire was profiled, and TCRdb retains in-frame clones only, with some absent. There are 170,000 or so clones in the sample; 60% to 80% occur only once, and less than 15% lies in the top ten. The sequenced sample consisted of PBMCs. The receptors shown here come from a woman between 50 and 59 years old in good health and CMV-seropositive.

The chain joins TRBV7-9 to TRBJ1-1; possibly TRBD1 for D (5 bases). Deletions cut 5 bases from V and 2 bases from J, with 15 bases between. The CDR3 is 15 amino acids. The V gene's germline CDR1 is SEHNR and CDR2 FQNEAQ (reference sequence). The CDR3, as DNA: TGTGCCAGCAGCCTAGTGACAGCGAGAAACACTGAAGCTTTCTTT. Translation gives CASSLVTARNTEAFF.

The rearrangement joins TRBV4-1 to TRBJ1-5; weak D call: TRBD1 (5 bases). This CDR3 is built from 15 residues. Germline loops: CDR1 MGHRA, CDR2 YSYEKL. V shed 4 bases and J shed 2 bases, with 12 bases lying between them. The CDR3 spells CASSPEFRGNQPQHF. The CDR3 nucleotides read TGCGCCAGCAGCCCCGAATTCAGGGGCAATCAGCCCCAGCATTTT.

The chain joins TRBV18 to TRBJ1-4; D perhaps matches TRBD1 (5 bases). Germline V lookup: CDR1 KGHSH, CDR2 LQKENI. With 4 bases removed from V and 0 bases from J, the gap between germline ends came to 18 bases. The CDR3 totals 18 residues. CDR3 DNA sequence: TGTGCCAGCTCACTACGTGGGACTTCGGGCCCAACTAATGAAAAACTGTTTTTT. Translating it yields CASSLRGTSGPTNEKLFF. The whole variable domain, filled in from reference TRBV18 and TRBJ1-4, reads NAGVMQNPRHLVRRRGQEARLRCSPMKGHSHVYWYRQLPEEGLKFMVYLQKENIIDESGMPKERFSAEFPKEGPSILRIQQVVRGDSAAYFCASSLRGTSGPTNEKLFFGSGTQLSVL.

The V and J genes are TRBV2 and TRBJ2-7; D ambiguous. Trimming took 6 bases from V and 0 from J, leaving 6 bases between them. The CDR3 sequence is 12 residues long. In germline, CDR1 is SNHLY, CDR2 FYNNEI. CDR3 DNA: TGTGCCAGCAGCCCGTACTCCTACGAGCAGTACTTC. Translation gives CASSPYSYEQYF.

Remarks on this clone: An end of the junction differs from the germline gene, which may be a read error. The rearrangement links TRBV7-9 to TRBJ2-7, with TRBD1 identical over 11 bases. The CDR3 length is 12 residues. Germline CDR1 reads SEHNR; CDR2 reads FQNEAQ (reference sequence). The CDR3 loop reads CSSIGTGGEQYF. DNA of the CDR3: TGTTCCAGCATCGGGACAGGGGGCGAGCAGTACTTC.

The genes are TRBV6-5 and TRBJ2-3, with D possibly being TRBD2 (5 bases). The V and J ends lost 8 bases and 12 bases respectively, with 24 bases between them. This CDR3 has 14 amino acids. Germline V CDR1 and CDR2: MNHEY, SVGAGI. For the CDR3, the DNA is TGTGCCAGCCGCCAGGCTGAGGGAGTGGGTACACAGTATTTT. Protein sequence: CASRQAEGVGTQYF.

The V and J genes are TRBV9 and TRBJ2-7; TRBD1 agrees at 9 bases. The CDR3 sequence is 15 residues long. Germline trimming cut 3 bases from V and 6 bases from J; bases unmatched to any gene: 10. CDR1 is SGDLS and CDR2 is YYNGEE in the germline V gene. The CDR3 coding sequence is TGTGCCAGCAGCGCGGGGACAGGGTATGATGGCGAGCAGTACTTC. The encoded protein is CASSAGTGYDGEQYF.

This clone was found many times. This chain uses TRBV7-9 with TRBJ2-1; perhaps TRBD2 as D (5 bases). V shed 1 base and J shed 10 bases, with 5 bases lying between them. The CDR3 spans 11 residues. In germline, CDR1 is SEHNR, CDR2 FQNEAQ (reference sequence). The DNA of the CDR3 is TGTGCCAGCAGCTTAGGAGGGGAGCAGTTCTTC. Its protein is CASSLGGEQFF.

This chain links TRBV11-2 with TRBJ1-2; D call uncertain. In germline, CDR1 is SGHAT, CDR2 FQNNGV. The CDR3 is made up of 13 amino acids. V was shortened by 1 base and J by 2 bases, with 5 bases between the two germline ends. The CDR3 DNA follows: TGTGCCAGCAGCTTAGCCCTGAACTATGGCTACACCTTC. It yields the protein CASSLALNYGYTF.

The chain couples TRBV20-1 to TRBJ2-1, with D unclear. The V gene's germline CDR1 is DFQATT and CDR2 SNEGSKA (reference sequence). V was cut by 3 bases and J by 8 bases, with 5 bases left in between. This CDR3 spans 10 amino acids. The CDR3 sequence: CSASPHEQFF. In DNA form, the CDR3 reads TGCAGTGCTAGCCCTCATGAGCAGTTCTTC.

This rearrangement joins TRBV11-2 to TRBJ2-1, with D unclear. The germline CDR1 and CDR2 sequences are SGHAT and FQNNGV. V shed 2 bases and J shed 10 bases, with 12 bases lying between them. CDR3 size: 13 residues. The CDR3 coding sequence is TGTGCCAGCAGCTTAAGTCTGGGCGTCGAGCAGTTCTTC. It translates to CASSLSLGVEQFF.

This sequence joins TRBV6-5 and TRBJ2-2, with D perhaps TRBD1 (6 bases). Germline-derived CDR1 and CDR2 are MNHEY and SVGAGI. V dropped 5 bases and J dropped 4 bases, with 11 bases sitting between them. The CDR3 spans 14 residues. This CDR3 reads CASSEQGSTGELFF. Written as DNA, the CDR3 is TGTGCCAGCAGTGAACAGGGTTCCACCGGGGAGCTGTTTTTT.

This chain links TRBV7-8 with TRBJ2-7; TRBD2 might be the D (5 bases). There are 14 residues in the CDR3. V was trimmed by 5 bases and J by 3 bases, leaving 14 bases between them. The germline CDR1 and CDR2 sequences are SGHVS and FQNEAQ. The CDR3 bases are TGTGCCAGCAGCACACCGGGAAAAAGCTACGAGCAGTACTTC. Its protein product is CASSTPGKSYEQYF.

This chain joins TRBV5-5 and TRBJ2-2; 9 positions agree with TRBD1. Germline V CDR1 and CDR2: SGHKS, YYEKEE (reference sequence). The ends lost 0 bases at V and 2 bases at J; junction bases unmatched: 11. CDR3 length: 19 residues. Here the CDR3 DNA reads TGTGCCAGCAGCTTGGGCCGGGACAGGGTGAATCTCAACACCGGGGAGCTGTTTTTT. Residues: CASSLGRDRVNLNTGELFF.

This clone came up a few times. The J gene is TRBJ2-3, the V gene TRBV5-1, with 10 bases that match TRBD2. Germline assignment: CDR1 SGHRS and CDR2 YFSETQ. This CDR3 has 13 amino acids. Losses at the gene ends were 7 bases for V and 3 bases for J; bases not matched to a gene: 2. The CDR3 sequence is CASLAGGTDTQYF. The DNA of the CDR3 is TGCGCCAGCTTAGCGGGGGGAACAGATACGCAGTATTTT.

This chain connects TRBV13 to TRBJ1-1; D is ambiguous. The V gene's germline CDR1 is PRHDT and CDR2 FYEKMQ (reference sequence). The CDR3 length is 12 residues. V lost 8 bases to trimming and J lost 1 base, with 8 bases between them. CDR3: CASLEGNTEAFF. The CDR3 DNA reads as TGTGCCAGCCTGGAGGGGAACACTGAAGCTTTCTTT.

The genes are TRBV6-1 and TRBJ1-1, with TRBD1 matching over 7 bases. Germline V lookup: CDR1 MNHNS, CDR2 SASEGT. The CDR3 is 14 residues long. The ends lost 6 bases at V and 2 bases at J; junction bases unmatched: 6. CDR3 coding DNA: TGTGCCAGCAGACCGGGACAGACCAACACTGAAGCTTTCTTT. The encoded protein is CASRPGQTNTEAFF.

The table lists this clone with a few counts. The chain uses TRBV4-1 and TRBJ1-5; D uncertain. Trimming stripped 1 base from V and 3 bases from J, with 10 bases between. This CDR3 region has 15 residues. Germline lookup yields CDR1 MGHRA and CDR2 YSYEKL. DNA of the CDR3: TGCGCCAGCAGCCAAGGCGGGAAACTCAATCAGCCCCAGCATTTT. It specifies CASSQGGKLNQPQHF.

The CDR3 is CASCGTDTGELFF. As DNA, the CDR3 is TGTGCCAGCTGTGGGACAGACACCGGGGAGCTGTTTTTT. The chain employs TRBV6-6 and TRBJ2-2; 7 bases match TRBD1. The CDR3 runs 13 residues. The V segment lost 8 bases and the J segment 3 bases; nucleotides outside the gene matches: 3. Germline V gene lookup returns CDR1 MNHNY and CDR2 SVGAGI (reference sequence).

The V call is TRBV29-1, the J call TRBJ1-2; 10 nucleotides line up with TRBD1. Trimming took 6 bases from V and 6 from J; bases not matched to a gene: 10. The CDR3 is made up of 14 amino acids. The V gene's germline CDR1 is SQVTM and CDR2 ANQGSEA. As DNA, the CDR3 is TGCAGCGTCGAGGGACAGGGGCTCCGAGATGGCTACACCTTC. It encodes CSVEGQGLRDGYTF.

The V call is TRBV4-1, the J call TRBJ1-6; D ambiguous. This CDR3 is built from 15 residues. Trimming removed 4 bases from V and 7 bases from J, with 14 bases in between. Germline lookup yields CDR1 MGHRA and CDR2 YSYEKL. The DNA for the CDR3 is TGCGCCAGCAGCCGAGTAGACTTAGCAAATTCACCCCTCCACTTT. Protein sequence: CASSRVDLANSPLHF.